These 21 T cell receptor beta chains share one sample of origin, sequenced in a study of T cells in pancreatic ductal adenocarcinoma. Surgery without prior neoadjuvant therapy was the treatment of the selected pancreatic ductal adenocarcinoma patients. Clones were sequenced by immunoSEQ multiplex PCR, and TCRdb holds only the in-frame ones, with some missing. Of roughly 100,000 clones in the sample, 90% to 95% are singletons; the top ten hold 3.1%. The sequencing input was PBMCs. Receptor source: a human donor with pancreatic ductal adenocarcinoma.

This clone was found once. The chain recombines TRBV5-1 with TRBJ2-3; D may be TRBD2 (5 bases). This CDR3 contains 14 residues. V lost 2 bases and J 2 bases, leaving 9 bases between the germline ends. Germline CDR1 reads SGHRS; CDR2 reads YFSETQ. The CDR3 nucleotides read TGCGCCAGCAGCTTATGGACTGTCACAGATACGCAGTATTTT. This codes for CASSLWTVTDTQYF.

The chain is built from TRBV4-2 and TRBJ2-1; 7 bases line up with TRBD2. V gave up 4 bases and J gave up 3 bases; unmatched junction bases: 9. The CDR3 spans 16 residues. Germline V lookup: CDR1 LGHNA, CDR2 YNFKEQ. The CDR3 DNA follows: TGTGCCAGCAGCCGAACCCTAGCGGAAGACTACAATGAGCAGTTCTTC. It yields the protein CASSRTLAEDYNEQFF.

The CDR3: CASSQAGVPYNEQFF. The CDR3 nucleotides read TGCGCCAGCAGCCAAGCGGGAGTTCCCTACAATGAGCAGTTCTTC. This chain uses TRBV4-1 with TRBJ2-1, with a weak D call TRBD2 (6 bases). Trimming removed 1 base from V and 2 bases from J, with 9 bases in between. The CDR3 spans 15 residues. Germline CDR1 MGHRA, CDR2 YSYEKL.

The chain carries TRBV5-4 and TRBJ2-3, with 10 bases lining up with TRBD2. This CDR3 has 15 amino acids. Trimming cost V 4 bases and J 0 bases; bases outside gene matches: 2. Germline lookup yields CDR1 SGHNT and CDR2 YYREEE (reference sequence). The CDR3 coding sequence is TGTGCCAGCAGCGCGGGACTAGCGAGCACAGATACGCAGTATTTT. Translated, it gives CASSAGLASTDTQYF.

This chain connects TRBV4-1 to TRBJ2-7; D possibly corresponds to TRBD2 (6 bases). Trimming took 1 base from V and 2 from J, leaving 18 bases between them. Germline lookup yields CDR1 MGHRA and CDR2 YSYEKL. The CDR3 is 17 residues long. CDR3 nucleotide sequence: TGCGCCAGCAGCCAAGGCGTAACAGGAGGGGTAACCTACGAGCAGTACTTC. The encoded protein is CASSQGVTGGVTYEQYF.

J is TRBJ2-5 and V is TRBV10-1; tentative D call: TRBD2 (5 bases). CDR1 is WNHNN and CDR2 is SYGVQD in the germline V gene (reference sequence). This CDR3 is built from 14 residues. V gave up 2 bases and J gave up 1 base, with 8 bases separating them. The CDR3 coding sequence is TGCGCCAGCAGTGAGACCGGGGTCCAAGAGACCCAGTACTTC. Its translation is CASSETGVQETQYF.

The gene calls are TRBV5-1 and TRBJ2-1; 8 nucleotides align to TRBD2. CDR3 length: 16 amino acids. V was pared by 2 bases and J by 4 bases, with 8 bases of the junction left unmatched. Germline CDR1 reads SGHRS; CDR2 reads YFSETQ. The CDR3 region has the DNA TGCGCCAGCAGCTTTGTGTCAGCGGGGGCGTACAATGAGCAGTTCTTC. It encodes CASSFVSAGAYNEQFF.

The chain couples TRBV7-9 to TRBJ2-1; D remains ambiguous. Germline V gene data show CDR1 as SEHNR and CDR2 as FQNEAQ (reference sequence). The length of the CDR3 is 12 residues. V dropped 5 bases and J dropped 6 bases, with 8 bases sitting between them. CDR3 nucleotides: TGTGCCAGCAGCCTCTCCCGCAATGAGCAGTTCTTC. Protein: CASSLSRNEQFF.

Written as DNA, the CDR3 is TGCGCCAGCAGCTTGGACAGGGGCTATGGCTACACCTTC. Its protein is CASSLDRGYGYTF. The V call is TRBV5-1, the J call TRBJ1-2, with 7 bases matching TRBD1. CDR3 length: 13 amino acids. The V segment lost 0 bases and the J segment 4 bases; nucleotides outside the gene matches: 0. CDR1 is SGHRS, CDR2 YFSETQ, per germline.

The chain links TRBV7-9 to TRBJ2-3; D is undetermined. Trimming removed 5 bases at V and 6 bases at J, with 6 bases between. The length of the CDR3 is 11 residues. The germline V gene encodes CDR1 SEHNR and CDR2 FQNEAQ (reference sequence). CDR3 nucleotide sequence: TGTGCCAGCAGCGAGTCGGATACGCAGTATTTT. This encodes CASSESDTQYF.

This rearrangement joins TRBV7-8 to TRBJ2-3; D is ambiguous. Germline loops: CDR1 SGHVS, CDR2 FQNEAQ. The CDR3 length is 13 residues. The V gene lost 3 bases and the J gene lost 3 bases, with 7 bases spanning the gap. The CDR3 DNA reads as TGTGCCAGCAGCTTTTACGGGACAGATACGCAGTATTTT. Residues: CASSFYGTDTQYF. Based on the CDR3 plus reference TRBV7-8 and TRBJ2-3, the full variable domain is GAGVSQSPRYKVAKRGQDVALRCDPISGHVSLFWYQQALGQGPEFLTYFQNEAQLDKSGLPSDRFFAERPEGSVSTLKIQRTQQEDSAVYLCASSFYGTDTQYFGPGTRLTVL.

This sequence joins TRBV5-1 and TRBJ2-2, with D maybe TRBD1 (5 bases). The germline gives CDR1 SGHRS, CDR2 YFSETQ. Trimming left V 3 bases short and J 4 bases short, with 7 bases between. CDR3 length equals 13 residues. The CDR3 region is CASSYQGTGELFF. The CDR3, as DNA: TGCGCCAGCAGCTATCAGGGCACCGGGGAGCTGTTTTTT.

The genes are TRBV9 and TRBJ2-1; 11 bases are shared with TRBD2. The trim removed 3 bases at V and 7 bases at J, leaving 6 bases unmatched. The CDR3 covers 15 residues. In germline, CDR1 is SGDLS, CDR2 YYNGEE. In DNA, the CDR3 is TGTGCCAGCAGCGCGGGACTAGCGGATGAGAATGAGCAGTTCTTC. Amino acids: CASSAGLADENEQFF. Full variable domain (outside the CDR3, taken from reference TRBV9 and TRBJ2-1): DSGVTQTPKHLITATGQRVTLRCSPRSGDLSVYWYQQSLDQGLQFLIQYYNGEERAKGNILERFSAQQFPDLHSELNLSSLELGDSALYFCASSAGLADENEQFFGPGTRLTVL.

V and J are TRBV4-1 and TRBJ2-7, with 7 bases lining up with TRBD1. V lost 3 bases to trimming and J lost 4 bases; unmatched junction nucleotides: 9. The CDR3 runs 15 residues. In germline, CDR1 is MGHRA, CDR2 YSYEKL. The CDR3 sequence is CASSQAGTVIYEQYF. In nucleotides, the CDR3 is TGCGCCAGCAGCCAGGCCGGGACAGTGATTTACGAGCAGTACTTC.

CDR3 DNA: TGTGCCAGCAGCCTTCTAACAGGGAAGGAGACCCAGTACTTC. Protein product: CASSLLTGKETQYF. The V and J genes are TRBV11-2 and TRBJ2-5; D is possibly TRBD1 (6 bases). Germline values: CDR1 SGHAT, CDR2 FQNNGV. Trimming took off 5 bases at V and 5 bases at J, with 15 bases between the two ends. This CDR3 region has 14 residues.

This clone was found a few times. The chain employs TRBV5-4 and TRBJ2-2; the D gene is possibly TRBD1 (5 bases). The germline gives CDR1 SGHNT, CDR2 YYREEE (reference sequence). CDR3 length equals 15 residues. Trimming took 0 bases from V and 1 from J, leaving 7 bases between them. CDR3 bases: TGTGCCAGCAGCTTGGGACAGTTGAACACCGGGGAGCTGTTTTTT. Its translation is CASSLGQLNTGELFF.

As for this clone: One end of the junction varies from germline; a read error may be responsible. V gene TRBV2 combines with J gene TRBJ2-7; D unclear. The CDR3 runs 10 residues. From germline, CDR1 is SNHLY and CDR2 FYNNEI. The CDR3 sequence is CASSGRDTAF. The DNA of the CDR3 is TGTGCCAGCAGTGGCCGAGACACAGCCTTC.

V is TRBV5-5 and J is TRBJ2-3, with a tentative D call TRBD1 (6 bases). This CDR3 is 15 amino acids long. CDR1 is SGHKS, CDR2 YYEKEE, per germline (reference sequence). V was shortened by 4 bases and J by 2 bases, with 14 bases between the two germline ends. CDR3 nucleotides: TGTGCCAGCAGCCCCTACGGACAGCCCACAGATACGCAGTATTTT. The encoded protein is CASSPYGQPTDTQYF.

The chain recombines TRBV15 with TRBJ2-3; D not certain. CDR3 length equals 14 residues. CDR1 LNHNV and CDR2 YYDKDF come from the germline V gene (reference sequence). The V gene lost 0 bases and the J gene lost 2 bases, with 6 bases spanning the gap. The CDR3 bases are TGTGCCACCAGCAGAGATGTTAACACAGATACGCAGTATTTT. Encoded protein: CATSRDVNTDTQYF.

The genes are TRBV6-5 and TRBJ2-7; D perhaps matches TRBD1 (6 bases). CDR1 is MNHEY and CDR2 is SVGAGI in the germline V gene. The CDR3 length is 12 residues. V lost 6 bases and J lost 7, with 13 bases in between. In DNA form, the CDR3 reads TGTGCCAGCAGCAATTCAGGGGTTGAGCAGTACTTC. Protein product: CASSNSGVEQYF.

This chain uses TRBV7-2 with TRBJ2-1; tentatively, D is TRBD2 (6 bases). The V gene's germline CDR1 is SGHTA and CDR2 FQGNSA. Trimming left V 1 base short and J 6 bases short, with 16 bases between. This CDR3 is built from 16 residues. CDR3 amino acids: CASSLDPGWGGNEQFF. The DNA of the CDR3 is TGTGCCAGCAGCTTAGACCCCGGTTGGGGAGGCAATGAGCAGTTCTTC.